This TCR beta chain was sequenced during a study of cytomegalovirus exposure and HLA in healthy donors. Study results and caveats: What was likely a sequencing artifact was a cluster of highly shared sequence variants. As a later analysis showed, a missense DCLRE1C variant was linked to trimming of TCR beta V- and J-genes.

About this clone itself: Its antigen is not identified.

PCR employed 60 Vbeta and 13 Jbeta primers. Using immunoSEQ multiplex PCR, the repertoire was profiled, and TCRdb retains in-frame clones only, with some absent. This specimen shows around 140,000 clones; the ten leading clones hold approximately 1%. After removal of 5 bases from V and 8 bases from J, the junction contained 6 bases not matched to a gene. Germline CDR1 SGHTA, CDR2 FQGNSA. The CDR3 is 14 amino acids. This receptor was obtained from a male donor in good health and CMV-seronegative. Source material: PBMCs. The rearrangement links TRBV7-2 to TRBJ1-4; 9 positions match TRBD1. Written as DNA, the CDR3 is TGTGCCAGCAGCCAGGACAGGGGAGGCGAAAAACTGTTTTTT. This encodes CASSQDRGGEKLFF.